What follows is one TCR beta chain and its context. What antigen it recognizes has not been identified. No much larger clone is present one base from it, and per-base qualities are unavailable. The data stem from a study of control samples from healthy donors and cancer patients (dated by TCRdb to the early 2020s). Looking up the germline V gene yields CDR1 KGHSH and CDR2 LQKENI. After removal of 8 bases from V and 7 bases from J, the junction retains 4 bases not matched to a gene. The CDR3 numbers 12 residues from cysteine through phenylalanine. Only the CDR3 portion is preserved as DNA: 36 bases, with reading frame beginning at the first base. The library came from the immunoSEQ multiplex PCR assay. TCRdb's version of the immuneACCESS table is confined to in-frame rearrangements and falls short of the full clone set. An unresolved V gene accounts for under half of the shortfall where checked; the remainder is of unknown origin. The sample data list 150,000 to 200,000 clones, and 90% of these were observed just once. The ten most abundant clones make up approximately 1.4% of the sample.

The chain is assembled from TRBV18 and TRBJ1-4; TRBD1 fits 7 bases in the junction. The clonotype originates from a woman aged 50 to 60 in good health. Sequencing was done on a sample of blood. The CDR3 protein: CASRDSREKLFF. The sequenced DNA is TGTGCCAGCAGGGACAGTCGTGAAAAACTGTTTTTT.